This TCR beta chain comes out of a study of shared clonotypes between healthy human individuals. General observations from the study: Unshared clonotypes carried lower generation probabilities than those common to all four donors.

Concerning this clone itself: Antigen specificity is unknown.

Germline CDR1 reads KGHSH; CDR2 reads LQKENI. V gave up 5 bases and J gave up 3 bases, with 11 bases separating them. The CDR3 contains 14 residues. Method: immunoSEQ multiplex PCR; TCRdb's copy keeps in-frame clones and lacks some. This table has almost 750,000 clones, just under 75% appearing once. The chain employs TRBV18 and TRBJ1-5; D is uncertain. The receptor was derived from a woman aged 25-40 years in good health. Material for sequencing was memory CD4+ T cells sorted from blood. Subset indicated: CD45RA-negative fraction. The CDR3 reads CASSVEGHNQPQHF. The CDR3 DNA reads as TGTGCCAGCTCAGTCGAGGGTCACAATCAGCCCCAGCATTTT.